The 29 T cell receptor beta chains reported below all come from one sample, sequenced in a study of cytomegalovirus exposure and HLA in healthy donors. With 60 Vbeta and 13 Jbeta primers, the PCR was carried out. Here immunoSEQ multiplex PCR was the method, and the copy in TCRdb shows in-frame clones only, minus some. The data show 140,000 to 150,000 clones, more than 8% seen once. Specimen: PBMCs. The receptors originated from a man aged 45 to 65 in good health and CMV-seronegative.

This clone was found a few times. The chain carries TRBV28 and TRBJ2-7; D is unresolved. The CDR3 sequence is 12 residues long. Germline V CDR1 and CDR2: MDHEN, SYDVKM. Trimming pared 7 bases from V and 7 bases from J, leaving 14 bases between. The CDR3 here is CASKLEIGEQYF. The DNA for the CDR3 is TGTGCCAGCAAACTGGAGATTGGGGAGCAGTACTTC.

The chain links TRBV18 to TRBJ1-2; 7 bases are a match to TRBD1. V gave up 6 bases and J gave up 4 bases; unmatched junction bases: 8. The length of the CDR3 is 14 residues. Germline V gene lookup returns CDR1 KGHSH and CDR2 LQKENI. In DNA, the CDR3 is TGTGCCAGCTCTCGGACAGGAGAGGTCTATGGCTACACCTTC. Its protein product is CASSRTGEVYGYTF.

This sequence joins TRBV9 and TRBJ1-5, with 8 bases identical to TRBD1. Losses at the gene ends were 3 bases for V and 0 bases for J; bases not matched to a gene: 5. Germline lookup yields CDR1 SGDLS and CDR2 YYNGEE. The CDR3 runs to 16 residues. The CDR3 sequence is CASSEGTGDSNQPQHF. The DNA for the CDR3 is TGTGCCAGCAGCGAAGGGACAGGCGATAGCAATCAGCCCCAGCATTTT.

The rearrangement uses TRBV5-1 and TRBJ1-2; 8 bases fit TRBD1. Germline assignment: CDR1 SGHRS and CDR2 YFSETQ. The CDR3 extends over 13 amino acids. V lost 0 bases to trimming and J lost 5 bases; unmatched junction nucleotides: 0. CDR3 amino acids: CASSLDRGYGYTF. The CDR3, as DNA: TGCGCCAGCAGCTTGGACAGGGGGTATGGCTACACCTTC.

This clone was observed a few times. The J gene is TRBJ2-3, the V gene TRBV28; 8 bases line up with TRBD2. The CDR3 is 17 amino acids. The germline V gene has CDR1 MDHEN and CDR2 SYDVKM. The V segment lost 5 bases and the J segment 3 bases; nucleotides outside the gene matches: 13. CDR3 in DNA: TGTGCCAGCAGTCCCGGGGGTTTAGCGGGATGGACAGATACGCAGTATTTT. Translated, it gives CASSPGGLAGWTDTQYF.

This clone was seen more than once but under ten times. This chain joins TRBV5-4 and TRBJ1-2; tentative D call: TRBD1 (6 bases). The CDR3 has 14 residues. The germline V and J ends were trimmed by 4 bases and 2 bases, with 12 bases remaining between them. Germline CDR1 and CDR2: SGHNT and YYREEE (reference sequence). CDR3 sequence reads: CASSDAGQNYGYTF. CDR3 DNA sequence: TGTGCCAGCAGCGACGCTGGACAGAACTATGGCTACACCTTC.

This clone has just a few counts. The chain uses TRBV2 and TRBJ2-5; TRBD1 aligns across 7 bases. The CDR3 has 13 residues. Germline trimming cut 5 bases from V and 7 bases from J; bases unmatched to any gene: 7. Germline lookup yields CDR1 SNHLY and CDR2 FYNNEI. This CDR3 is CASSTAQGMTQYF. In DNA form, the CDR3 reads TGTGCCAGCAGTACCGCACAGGGGATGACCCAGTACTTC.

CDR3 loop: CASSFGGAGGLNEQYF. The CDR3 bases are TGTGCCAGCAGCTTTGGAGGAGCGGGAGGGTTAAACGAGCAGTACTTC. The genes are TRBV5-4 and TRBJ2-7, with TRBD2 identical over 10 bases. Germline V gives CDR1 SGHNT, CDR2 YYREEE (reference sequence). This CDR3 is 16 amino acids long. After removal of 2 bases from V and 5 bases from J, the junction contained 10 bases not matched to a gene.

The rearrangement joins TRBV6-5 to TRBJ1-2, with TRBD1 identical over 7 bases. Germline assignment: CDR1 MNHEY and CDR2 SVGAGI. The CDR3 spans 13 residues. Germline trimming cut 10 bases from V and 7 bases from J; bases unmatched to any gene: 12. The CDR3 coding sequence is TGTGCCACCAGAGGCACAGGGGTGTCTGGCTACACCTTC. Translation: CATRGTGVSGYTF.

This clone appeared a few times. V usage is TRBV28 and J usage is TRBJ1-5; 7 nucleotides match TRBD1. This CDR3 is built from 17 residues. J lost 0 bases, V lost 4 bases, and 9 bases had no gene match. CDR1 and CDR2 from the germline V gene are MDHEN and SYDVKM. DNA for the CDR3: TGTGCCAGCAGTTCGGAAAAACAGGGGCGTAGCAATCAGCCCCAGCATTTT. Protein product: CASSSEKQGRSNQPQHF.

CDR3 DNA: TGTGCCAGCAGCTTTCCGACAGGAGAAGCTTTCTTT. Translation gives CASSFPTGEAFF. This chain joins TRBV7-8 and TRBJ1-1, with D possibly matching TRBD1 (6 bases). The ends were cut back, 3 bases at V and 8 bases at J, with 10 bases in the middle. CDR1 is SGHVS and CDR2 is FQNEAQ in the germline V gene. This CDR3 region has 12 residues.

This clone has just a few counts. This rearrangement joins TRBV6-5 to TRBJ2-1; D uncertain. The CDR3 length is 13 residues. The V gene's germline CDR1 is MNHEY and CDR2 SVGAGI. V shed 4 bases and J shed 9 bases, with 13 bases lying between them. CDR3 DNA sequence: TGTGCCAGCAGTTCGGTGAAGAACTCTGAGCAGTTCTTC. It codes for CASSSVKNSEQFF.

The CDR3 here is CATGGTGGKVAEAFF. The CDR3 DNA follows: TGTGCCACGGGGGGGACAGGGGGCAAGGTGGCTGAAGCTTTCTTT. V and J are TRBV6-5 and TRBJ1-1; 12 nucleotides agree with TRBD1. Trimming cost V 10 bases and J 6 bases; bases outside gene matches: 12. CDR3 length equals 15 residues. Germline loops: CDR1 MNHEY, CDR2 SVGAGI.

This clone was counted ten times or more. The V and J genes are TRBV6-5 and TRBJ1-4; D remains ambiguous. Germline CDR1 is MNHEY and CDR2 is SVGAGI. The CDR3 covers 15 residues. Between the trimmed V and J ends, which lost 2 bases and 0 bases, there was a span of 7 bases. This chain's CDR3 is CASSYPGATNEKLFF. The CDR3 DNA follows: TGTGCCAGCAGTTACCCCGGGGCAACTAATGAAAAACTGTTTTTT.

The J gene is TRBJ1-5, the V gene TRBV6-5, with TRBD1 identical over 8 bases. V lost 6 bases and J lost 5; bases outside the gene matches: 6. CDR1 and CDR2 from the germline V gene are MNHEY and SVGAGI. This CDR3 contains 14 residues. The CDR3 DNA reads TGTGCCAGCAGCCCGACAGGGGTGCATCAGCCCCAGCATTTT. This gives the protein CASSPTGVHQPQHF.

The chain combines TRBV29-1 with TRBJ2-7; D perhaps matches TRBD1 (5 bases). Trimming took off 6 bases at V and 2 bases at J, with 11 bases between the two ends. CDR3 length: 12 amino acids. CDR1 is SQVTM and CDR2 is ANQGSEA in the germline V gene. The CDR3 loop is CSVNTGTYEQYF. In nucleotides, the CDR3 is TGCAGCGTAAACACAGGAACCTACGAGCAGTACTTC.

V gene TRBV5-1 combines with J gene TRBJ2-3; D gene ambiguous. Trimming removed 0 bases from V and 0 bases from J, with 8 bases in between. The CDR3 loop spans 15 amino acids. Germline-derived CDR1 and CDR2 are SGHRS and YFSETQ. The CDR3 spells CASSLDRPSTDTQYF. The CDR3 nucleotides read TGCGCCAGCAGCTTGGACAGACCTAGCACAGATACGCAGTATTTT.

The chain employs TRBV7-2 and TRBJ2-1, with D perhaps matching TRBD2 (5 bases). CDR3 length: 15 amino acids. V was trimmed by 1 base and J by 2 bases, leaving 9 bases between them. In germline, CDR1 is SGHTA, CDR2 FQGNSA. The CDR3: CASSLVSGPYNEQFF. CDR3 nucleotide sequence: TGTGCCAGCAGCTTAGTAAGCGGACCCTACAATGAGCAGTTCTTC.

This clone was detected only a few times. This rearrangement joins TRBV30 to TRBJ1-2, with unresolved D. The V end lost 2 bases, the J end lost 2 bases, and 12 bases lay between the germline ends. CDR3 length: 14 residues. Per germline, CDR1 GTSNPN and CDR2 SVGIG (reference sequence). CDR3 loop: CAWSRGSLNYGYTF. CDR3 DNA: TGTGCCTGGAGTAGAGGGTCCCTAAACTATGGCTACACCTTC.

The chain couples TRBV4-2 to TRBJ1-4, with 7 bases matching TRBD1. CDR3 length: 16 amino acids. Looked up from germline, CDR1 is LGHNA and CDR2 is YNFKEQ. The V and J ends lost 3 bases and 7 bases, in that order; junction bases with no gene match: 11. CDR3 in amino acids: CASSQRTGDGGEKLFF. CDR3 nucleotides: TGTGCCAGCAGCCAGCGAACAGGGGACGGGGGTGAAAAACTGTTTTTT.

J is TRBJ2-5 and V is TRBV19; possible D gene TRBD2, 5 bases. The CDR3 spans 13 residues. Germline assignment: CDR1 LNHDA and CDR2 SQIVND (reference sequence). The V end lost 1 base, the J end lost 2 bases, and 5 bases lay between the germline ends. The CDR3 coding sequence is TGTGCCAGTAGTATAGGGACTCAAGAGACCCAGTACTTC. This encodes CASSIGTQETQYF.

CDR3 protein: CASSSRAPNTEAFF. CDR3 DNA sequence: TGTGCCAGCAGCTCGAGGGCCCCGAACACTGAAGCTTTCTTT. This chain connects TRBV7-9 to TRBJ1-1; D not resolved. Germline CDR1 SEHNR, CDR2 FQNEAQ (reference sequence). This CDR3 has 14 amino acids. With 4 bases removed from V and 1 base from J, the gap between germline ends came to 10 bases.

This clone was recorded a few times. V usage is TRBV29-1 and J usage is TRBJ1-2; 9 nucleotides line up with TRBD1. The ends lost 8 bases at V and 5 bases at J; junction bases unmatched: 6. Per germline, CDR1 SQVTM and CDR2 ANQGSEA. This CDR3 comprises 12 residues. The CDR3: CSPPGTGYGYTF. The CDR3 nucleotides read TGCAGCCCCCCCGGGACAGGGTATGGCTACACCTTC.

The rearrangement uses TRBV23-1 and TRBJ1-1; D might be TRBD1 (5 bases). TRBV23-1 is an ORF, with its function uncertain. The ends were cut back, 0 bases at V and 3 bases at J, with 11 bases in the middle. This CDR3 region has 15 residues. CDR3 nucleotide sequence: TGCGCCAGCAGTCAATCGGGGGGAGTGGACACTGAAGCTTTCTTT. Translating gives CASSQSGGVDTEAFF.

A few counts support this clone. The chain combines TRBV2 with TRBJ2-2; D is uncertain. V lost 6 bases and J 6 bases, leaving 8 bases between the germline ends. The CDR3 extends over 12 amino acids. CDR1 is SNHLY and CDR2 is FYNNEI in the germline V gene. The CDR3 protein is CASRRGAGELFF. The CDR3 DNA is TGTGCCAGCAGGCGAGGTGCCGGGGAGCTGTTTTTT.

In its sample, this clone was seen a few times. One junction end does not reproduce the germline sequence, and a read error may be involved. The J gene is TRBJ1-1, the V gene TRBV9, with 8 bases matching TRBD1. The V gene's germline CDR1 is SGDLS and CDR2 YYNGEE. The CDR3 length is 11 residues. This chain's CDR3 is CASSVAGGLTF. The DNA of the CDR3 is TGTGCCAGCAGCGTAGCAGGGGGCCTCACCTTT.

This clone was observed a handful of times. The chain recombines TRBV18 with TRBJ2-1; D not certain. With 3 bases removed from V and 5 bases from J, the gap between germline ends came to 14 bases. Looked up from germline, CDR1 is KGHSH and CDR2 is LQKENI. The CDR3 totals 15 residues. CDR3 nucleotide sequence: TGTGCCAGCTCACCCCAGAAACTAAACGACAATGAGCAGTTCTTC. This codes for CASSPQKLNDNEQFF.

V is TRBV5-1 and J is TRBJ1-3; D gene ambiguous. The germline gives CDR1 SGHRS, CDR2 YFSETQ. There are 15 residues in the CDR3. V dropped 5 bases and J dropped 3 bases, with 15 bases sitting between them. The chain's CDR3 is CASRAPGSDGNTIYF. The DNA of the CDR3 is TGCGCCAGCAGAGCCCCGGGGTCTGATGGAAACACCATATATTTT.

The CDR3 DNA reads TGTGCCAGCAGTCCCGGAGGGGGCAGGGCGAACACTGAAGCTTTCTTT. Translating gives CASSPGGGRANTEAFF. The chain is built from TRBV7-2 and TRBJ1-1; 7 bases match TRBD1. Germline V gives CDR1 SGHTA, CDR2 FQGNSA. Unmatched junction bases numbered 11, after V lost 6 bases and J lost 1 base. The CDR3 covers 16 residues.